In this sample, the clone carrying this T cell receptor beta chain turned up many times. Its specificity is not known. Cyclophosphamide on days +3 and +4 followed busulfan-fludarabine conditioning and a marrow graft. This entry belongs to a study of T cells after posttransplantation cyclophosphamide. This CDR3 contains 16 residues. J gave up 4 bases and V 0 bases, and 9 bases lay outside the gene matches. The germline V gene has CDR1 SGHKS and CDR2 YYEKEE (reference sequence). Findings and limits, study-wide: TRB overlap between skin or GI tissue T cells and blood was limited. TRB clonality was highly associated with recipient CMV seropositivity and reactivation. Later blood repertoires were often dominated by clones from the donor CD8+ memory compartment.

TCRdb keeps only in-frame clones here, not all; method: immunoSEQ multiplex PCR. Listed for the sample are 17,000 or so clones, none seen a single time. The TCR originated in a female patient younger than 45 who received an allogeneic stem cell transplant from a related donor, was CMV-positive, and had no GVHD. Some T cells here may be from the graft donor. The input for sequencing was PBMCs, taken after allogeneic stem cell transplant with posttransplant cyclophosphamide. The J gene is TRBJ2-7, the V gene TRBV5-5; TRBD1 aligns across 8 bases. The CDR3 spells CASSLASTGEAYEQYF. The CDR3 nucleotides read TGTGCCAGCAGCTTGGCCTCGACAGGGGAGGCGTACGAGCAGTACTTC. Together with reference TRBV5-5 and TRBJ2-7, the CDR3 gives the full variable domain: DAGVTQSPTHLIKTRGQQVTLRCSPISGHKSVSWYQQVLGQGPQFIFQYYEKEERGRGNFPDRFSARQFPNYSSELNVNALLLGDSALYLCASSLASTGEAYEQYFGPGTRLTVT.